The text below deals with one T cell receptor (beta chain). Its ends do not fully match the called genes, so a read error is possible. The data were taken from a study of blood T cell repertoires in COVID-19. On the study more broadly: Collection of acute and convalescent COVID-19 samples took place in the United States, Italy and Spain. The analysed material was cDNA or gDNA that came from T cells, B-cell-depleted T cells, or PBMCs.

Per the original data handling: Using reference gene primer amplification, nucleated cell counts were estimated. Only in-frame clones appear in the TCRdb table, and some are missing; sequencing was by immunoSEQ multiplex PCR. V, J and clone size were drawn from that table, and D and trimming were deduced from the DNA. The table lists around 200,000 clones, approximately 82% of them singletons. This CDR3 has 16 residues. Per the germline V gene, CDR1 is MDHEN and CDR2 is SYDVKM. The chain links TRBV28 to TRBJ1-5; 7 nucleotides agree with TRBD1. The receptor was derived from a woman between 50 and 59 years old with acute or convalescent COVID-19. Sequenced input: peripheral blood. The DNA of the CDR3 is TGTGCCAGCAGTTCCCCAGGACAGGAGGGGTATCAGTCCCAGCATTTT. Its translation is CASSSPGQEGYQSQHF.